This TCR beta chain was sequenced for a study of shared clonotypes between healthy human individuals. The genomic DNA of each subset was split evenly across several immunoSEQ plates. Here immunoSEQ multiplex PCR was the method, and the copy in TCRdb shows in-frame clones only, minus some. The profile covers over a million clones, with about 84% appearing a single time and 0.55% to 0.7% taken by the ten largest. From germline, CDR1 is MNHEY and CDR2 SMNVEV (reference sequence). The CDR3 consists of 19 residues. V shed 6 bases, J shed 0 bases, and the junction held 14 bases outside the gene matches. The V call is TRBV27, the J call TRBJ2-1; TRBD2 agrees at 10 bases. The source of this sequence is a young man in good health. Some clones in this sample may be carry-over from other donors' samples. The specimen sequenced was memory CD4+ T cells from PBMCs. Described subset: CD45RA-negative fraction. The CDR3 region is CASSPGLATRRSSYNEQFF. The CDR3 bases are TGTGCCAGCAGCCCGGGACTAGCGACCCGCAGGAGCTCCTACAATGAGCAGTTCTTC.